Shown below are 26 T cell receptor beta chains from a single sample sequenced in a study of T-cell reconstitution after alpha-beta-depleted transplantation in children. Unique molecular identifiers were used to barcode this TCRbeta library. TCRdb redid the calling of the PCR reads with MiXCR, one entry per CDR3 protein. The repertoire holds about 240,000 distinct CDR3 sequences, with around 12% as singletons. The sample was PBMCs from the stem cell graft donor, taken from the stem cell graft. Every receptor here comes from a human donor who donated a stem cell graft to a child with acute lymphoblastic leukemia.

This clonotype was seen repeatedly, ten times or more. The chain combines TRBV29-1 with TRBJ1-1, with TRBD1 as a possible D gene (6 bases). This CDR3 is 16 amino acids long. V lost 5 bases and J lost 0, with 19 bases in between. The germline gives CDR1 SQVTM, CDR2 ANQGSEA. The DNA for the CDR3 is TGCAGCGTTTGGGGGCAGGGGAGAGATATGAACACTGAAGCTTTCTTT. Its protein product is CSVWGQGRDMNTEAFF.

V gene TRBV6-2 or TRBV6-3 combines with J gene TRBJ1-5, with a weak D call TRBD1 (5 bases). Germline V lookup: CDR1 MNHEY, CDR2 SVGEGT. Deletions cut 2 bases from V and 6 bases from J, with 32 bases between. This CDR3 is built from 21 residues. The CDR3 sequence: CASSYVKLRDGYNQGGQPQHF. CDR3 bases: TGTGCCAGCAGTTACGTTAAGTTGCGGGACGGATACAACCAGGGAGGTCAGCCCCAGCATTTT.

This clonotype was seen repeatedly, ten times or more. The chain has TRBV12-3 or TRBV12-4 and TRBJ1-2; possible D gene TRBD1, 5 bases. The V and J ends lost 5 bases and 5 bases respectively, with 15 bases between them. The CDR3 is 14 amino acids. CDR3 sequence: CASSPDTAAYGYTF. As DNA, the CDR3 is TGTGCCAGCAGTCCGGACACGGCAGCATATGGCTACACCTTC.

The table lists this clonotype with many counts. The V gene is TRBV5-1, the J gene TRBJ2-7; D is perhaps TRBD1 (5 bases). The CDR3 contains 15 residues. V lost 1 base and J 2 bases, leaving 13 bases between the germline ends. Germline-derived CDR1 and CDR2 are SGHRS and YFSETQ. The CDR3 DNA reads TGCGCCAGCAGCTTGAACCCCTTGACAGCCTACGAGCAGTACTTC. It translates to CASSLNPLTAYEQYF. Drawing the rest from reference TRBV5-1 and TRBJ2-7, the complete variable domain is KAGVTQTPRYLIKTRGQQVTLSCSPISGHRSVSWYQQTPGQGLQFLFEYFSETQRNKGNFPGRFSGRQFSNSRSEMNVSTLELGDSALYLCASSLNPLTAYEQYFGPGTRLTVT.

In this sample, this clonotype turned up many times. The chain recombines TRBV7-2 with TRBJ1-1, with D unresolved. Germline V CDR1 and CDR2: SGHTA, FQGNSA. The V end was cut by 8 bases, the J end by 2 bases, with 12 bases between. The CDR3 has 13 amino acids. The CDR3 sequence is CASLARQNTEAFF. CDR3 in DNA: TGTGCCAGCCTTGCCCGGCAAAACACTGAAGCTTTCTTT.

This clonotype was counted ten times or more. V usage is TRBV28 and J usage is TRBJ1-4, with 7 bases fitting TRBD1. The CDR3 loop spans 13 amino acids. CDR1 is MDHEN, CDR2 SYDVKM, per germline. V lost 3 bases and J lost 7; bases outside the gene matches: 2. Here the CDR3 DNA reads TGTGCCAGCAGTTTCACAGGGGTTGAAAAACTGTTTTTT. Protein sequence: CASSFTGVEKLFF.

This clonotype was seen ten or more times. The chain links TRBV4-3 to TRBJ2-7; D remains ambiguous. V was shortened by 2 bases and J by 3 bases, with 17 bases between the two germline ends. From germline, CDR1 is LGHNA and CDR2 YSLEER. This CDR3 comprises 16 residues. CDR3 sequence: CASSQLLDATRYEQYF. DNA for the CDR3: TGCGCCAGCAGCCAACTCCTGGACGCAACCCGCTACGAGCAGTACTTC.

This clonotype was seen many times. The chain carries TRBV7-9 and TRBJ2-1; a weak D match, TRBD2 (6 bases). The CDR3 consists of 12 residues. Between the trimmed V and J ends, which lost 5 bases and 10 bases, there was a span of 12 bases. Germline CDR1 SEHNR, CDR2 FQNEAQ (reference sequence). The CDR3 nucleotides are TGTGCCAGCAGCCCCCCCGGGGGAGAGCAGTTCTTC. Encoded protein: CASSPPGGEQFF.

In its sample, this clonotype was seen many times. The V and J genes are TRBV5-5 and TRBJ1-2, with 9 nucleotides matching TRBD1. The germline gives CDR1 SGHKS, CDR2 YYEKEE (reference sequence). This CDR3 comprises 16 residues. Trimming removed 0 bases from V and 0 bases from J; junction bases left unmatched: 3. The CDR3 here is CASSLGQGDTNYGYTF. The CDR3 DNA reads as TGTGCCAGCAGCTTGGGACAGGGGGATACTAACTATGGCTACACCTTC.

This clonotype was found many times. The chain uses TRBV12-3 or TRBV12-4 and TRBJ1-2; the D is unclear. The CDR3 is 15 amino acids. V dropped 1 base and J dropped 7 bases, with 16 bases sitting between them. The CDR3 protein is CASSLDLVFEGGYTF. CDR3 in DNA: TGTGCCAGCAGTTTAGATTTAGTTTTTGAGGGTGGCTACACCTTC.

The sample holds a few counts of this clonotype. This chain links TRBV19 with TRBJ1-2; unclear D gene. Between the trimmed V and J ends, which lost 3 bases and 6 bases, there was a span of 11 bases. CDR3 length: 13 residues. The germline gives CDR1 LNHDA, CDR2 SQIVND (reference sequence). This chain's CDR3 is CASSIGVPHGYTF. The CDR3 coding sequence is TGTGCCAGTAGTATCGGTGTTCCCCATGGCTACACCTTC.

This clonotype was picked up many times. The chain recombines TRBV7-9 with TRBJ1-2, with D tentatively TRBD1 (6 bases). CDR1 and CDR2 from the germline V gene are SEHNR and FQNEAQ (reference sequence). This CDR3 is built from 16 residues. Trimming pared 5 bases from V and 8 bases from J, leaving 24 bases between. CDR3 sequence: CASSAAPGLKGGGYTF. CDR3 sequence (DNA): TGTGCCAGCAGCGCCGCCCCCGGTCTTAAGGGGGGCGGCTACACCTTC.

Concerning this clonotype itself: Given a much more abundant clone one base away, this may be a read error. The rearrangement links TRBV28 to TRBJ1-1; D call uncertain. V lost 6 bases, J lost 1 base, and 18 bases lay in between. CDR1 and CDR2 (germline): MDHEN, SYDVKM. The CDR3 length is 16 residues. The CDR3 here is CASSDDGLVGNTEAFF. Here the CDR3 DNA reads TGTGCCAGCAGCGACGACGGGCTCGTCGGGAACACTGAAGCTTTCTTT.

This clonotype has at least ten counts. CDR3: CASTAVASYEQYF. The CDR3 DNA sequence: TGTGCCAGCACGGCGGTGGCCTCCTACGAGCAGTACTTC. The gene calls are TRBV6-2 or TRBV6-3 and TRBJ2-7; unclear D gene. Germline values: CDR1 MNHEY, CDR2 SVGEGT. This CDR3 is 13 amino acids long. The V end lost 7 bases, the J end lost 0 bases, and 10 bases lay between the germline ends.

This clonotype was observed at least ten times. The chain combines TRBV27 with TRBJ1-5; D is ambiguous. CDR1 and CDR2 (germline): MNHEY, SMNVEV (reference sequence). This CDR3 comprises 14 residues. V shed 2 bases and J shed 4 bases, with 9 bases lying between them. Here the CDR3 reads CASSLGWGNQPQHF. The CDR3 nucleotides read TGTGCCAGCAGTTTAGGTTGGGGAAATCAGCCCCAGCATTTT.

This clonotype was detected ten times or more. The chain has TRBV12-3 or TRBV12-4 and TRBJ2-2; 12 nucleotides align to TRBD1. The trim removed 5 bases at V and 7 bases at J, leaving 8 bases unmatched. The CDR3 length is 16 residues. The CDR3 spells CASSLGTGGANGELFF. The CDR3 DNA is TGTGCCAGCAGTCTGGGGACAGGGGGCGCGAACGGGGAGCTGTTTTTT.

This CDR3 reads CASSQDLDGEWPQHF. The CDR3 nucleotides read TGTGCCAGCAGCCAAGATCTAGACGGCGAGTGGCCCCAGCATTTT. V usage is TRBV4-2 and J usage is TRBJ1-5, with D unclear. Trimming took 0 bases from V and 9 from J, leaving 15 bases between them. This CDR3 is built from 15 residues. Per germline, CDR1 LGHNA and CDR2 YNFKEQ.

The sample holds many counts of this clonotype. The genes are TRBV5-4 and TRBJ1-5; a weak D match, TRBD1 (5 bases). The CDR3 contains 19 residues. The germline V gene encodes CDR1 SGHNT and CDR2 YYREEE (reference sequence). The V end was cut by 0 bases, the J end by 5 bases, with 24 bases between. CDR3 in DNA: TGTGCCAGCAGCTTGGGGTTGGGGGATGCTACCTGGGTCGATCAGCCCCAGCATTTT. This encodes CASSLGLGDATWVDQPQHF.

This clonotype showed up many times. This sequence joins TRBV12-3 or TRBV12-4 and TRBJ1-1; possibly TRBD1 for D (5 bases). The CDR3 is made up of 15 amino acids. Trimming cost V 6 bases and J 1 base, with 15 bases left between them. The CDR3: CASSRGATSNTEAFF. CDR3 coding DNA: TGTGCCAGCAGCCGGGGCGCCACCTCGAACACTGAAGCTTTCTTT.

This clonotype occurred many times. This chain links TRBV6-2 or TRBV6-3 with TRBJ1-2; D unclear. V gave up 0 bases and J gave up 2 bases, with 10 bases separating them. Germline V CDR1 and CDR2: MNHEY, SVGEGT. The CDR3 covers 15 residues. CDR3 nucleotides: TGTGCCAGCAGTTACTCTTTCTTCCGGAACTATGGCTACACCTTC. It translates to CASSYSFFRNYGYTF.

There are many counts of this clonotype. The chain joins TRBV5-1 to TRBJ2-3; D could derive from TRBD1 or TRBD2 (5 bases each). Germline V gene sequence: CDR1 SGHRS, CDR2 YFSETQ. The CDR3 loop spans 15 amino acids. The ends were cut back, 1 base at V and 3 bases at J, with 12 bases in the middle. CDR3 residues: CASSLFEGSTDTQYF. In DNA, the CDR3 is TGCGCCAGCAGCTTGTTTGAGGGGAGTACAGATACGCAGTATTTT.

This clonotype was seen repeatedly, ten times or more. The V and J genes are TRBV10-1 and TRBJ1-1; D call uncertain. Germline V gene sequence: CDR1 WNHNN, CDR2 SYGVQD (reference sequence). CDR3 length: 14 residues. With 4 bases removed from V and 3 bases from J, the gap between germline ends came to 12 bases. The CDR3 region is CASSALLSDTEAFF. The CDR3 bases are TGCGCCAGCAGTGCCTTACTCTCGGACACTGAAGCTTTCTTT.

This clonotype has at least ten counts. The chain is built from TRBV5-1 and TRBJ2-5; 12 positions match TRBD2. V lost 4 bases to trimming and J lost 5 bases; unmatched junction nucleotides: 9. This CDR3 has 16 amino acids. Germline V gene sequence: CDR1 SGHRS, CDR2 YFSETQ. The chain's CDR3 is CASSLASGRALETQYF. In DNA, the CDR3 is TGCGCCAGCAGCCTAGCTAGCGGGAGGGCCCTGGAGACCCAGTACTTC.

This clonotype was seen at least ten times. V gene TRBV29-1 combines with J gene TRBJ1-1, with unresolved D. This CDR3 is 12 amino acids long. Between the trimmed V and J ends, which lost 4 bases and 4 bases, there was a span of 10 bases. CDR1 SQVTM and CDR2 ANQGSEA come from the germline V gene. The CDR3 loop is CSVGSQTTEAFF. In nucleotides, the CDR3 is TGCAGCGTTGGGAGTCAGACCACTGAAGCTTTCTTT.

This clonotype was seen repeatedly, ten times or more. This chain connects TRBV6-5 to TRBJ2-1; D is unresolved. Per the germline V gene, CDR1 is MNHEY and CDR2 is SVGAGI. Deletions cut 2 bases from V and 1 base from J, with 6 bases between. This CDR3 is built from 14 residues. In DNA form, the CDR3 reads TGTGCCAGCAGTTACGGGCAATCCTACAATGAGCAGTTCTTC. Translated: CASSYGQSYNEQFF.

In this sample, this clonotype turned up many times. The CDR3 sequence: CASSHRDRRYEQYF. The CDR3, as DNA: TGTGCCAGCAGCCACCGGGACAGGCGCTACGAGCAGTACTTC. The chain links TRBV6-2 or TRBV6-3 to TRBJ2-7; 8 bases agree with TRBD1. The CDR3 is 14 amino acids. The germline V gene encodes CDR1 MNHEY and CDR2 SVGEGT. J was trimmed by 3 bases and V by 6 bases; bases with no gene match: 7.